This T cell receptor beta chain was identified during a study of Ad26.COV2.S vaccination and SARS-CoV-2 variants (dated by TCRdb to about 2021). About the study as a whole: Donors in the vaccine arm were drawn from COV1001, a phase I-IIa trial of Ad26.COV2.S in healthy adults that was multicentre, randomized, double-blind and placebo-controlled. Ad26.COV2.S was administered intramuscularly at 5 x 10^10 or 1 x 10^11 viral particles, either as a single shot or as two shots given 56 days apart. TCRbeta repertoire sequencing served as the tool for gauging how specific and how broad the SARS-CoV-2-reactive T cell receptors were following Ad26.COV2.S vaccination. A total of approximately 30 samples were included in the TCR-sequenced set, comprising some 20 Ad26.COV2.S vaccine recipients, 5 placebo recipients and 8 SARS-CoV-2 convalescent individuals. Trial participants were randomized into five groups of five: low-dose or high-dose Ad26.COV2.S given once or twice, or placebo on both occasions. Blinding of investigators to trial group allocation was maintained during experiments and outcome assessment. The paper as a whole reports these results and caveats: Comparing responses between vaccine doses or regimens was not something the study was powered to do. After vaccination, spike-specific CD8+ and CD4+ T cell responses were reported to show substantial breadth. Higher spike-specific TCR breadth was observed in Ad26.COV2.S recipients than in placebo recipients (P = 0.0014). The authors noted that total T cell responses may have been underestimated by the TCR breadth and depth analyses. Non-spike TCR breadth was comparable between vaccine and placebo recipients, consistent with the vaccine containing only spike.

The immunoSEQ Assay was used to sequence TCRbeta CDR3 regions. After extraction, genomic DNA underwent amplification by bias-controlled multiplex PCR, followed by high-throughput sequencing. The authors' pipeline ran thus. To quantify the absolute abundance of every unique TCRbeta CDR3 region, sequences were collapsed and filtered. T cell fraction was estimated by normalizing TCRbeta template counts to usable DNA, with usable DNA measured through amplification of reference genes found in all nucleated cells. Repertoire TCRs were annotated as SARS-CoV-2-specific by exact matching of V gene, CDR3 amino acid sequence and J gene to a known reactive TCR set. The reference SARS-CoV-2 TCR set was obtained from MIRA and was filtered for enrichment in COVID-19-positive ImmuneCODE repertoires, whereby public or cross-reactive TCRs were removed. Based on the MIRA antigens, annotated TCRs were further analysed at the level of specific ORF or position within ORF. Breadth was defined as annotated unique rearrangements over total unique productive rearrangements; depth was the summed frequency of those rearrangements. Group comparisons of TCR breadth used two-sided Wilcoxon rank-sum tests. Sourced from immuneACCESS, this table was stored by TCRdb with only in-frame sequences that have V and J called. A share of the clones is absent; for the studies checked, an unresolved V gene accounts for under half, and the remainder has no known explanation. V and J calls and clone size are those listed in that table; D and trimming were worked out from the DNA. This sample comprises around 380,000 clones, 80% to 90% of them detected only once. The ten largest clones take up roughly 3.2% of the sample.

Its CDR3 holds 14 amino acids, cysteine through phenylalanine. Kept here is only the CDR3 DNA, which spans 42 bases and is read in frame from base 1. V is reduced by 2 bases and J by 3 bases, leaving a spacing of 11 bases between them. The germline V gene encodes CDR1 MNHEY and CDR2 SMNVEV (reference sequence). To note about this clone: Its antigen is unknown. Per-nucleotide qualities are absent, and no much larger clonotype sits a single base away.

The treatment or condition tag for this specimen amounts to: about 20 received Ad26.COV2.S at low or high dose, single or two shots; 5 received placebo; per-sample allocation not given. For vaccine and placebo recipients, the sequenced repertoires came from samples collected on day 63 after the first injection. Cohort 1b enrolled 20 to 30 adults aged 18-55 years at a single site in Boston, USA, between 29 July and 7 August 2020. As a vaccine, Ad26.COV2.S was a replication-incompetent adenovirus type 26 vector that expressed a prefusion-stabilized SARS-CoV-2 spike protein derived from the original Wuhan strain.

Specimen: peripheral blood, collected in a trial of Ad26.COV2.S vaccine versus placebo. The V and J segments used are TRBV27 and TRBJ2-7, with TRBD2 as a weak D call on 5 bases. The TCR comes from a person between 18 and 65 years old who received the Ad26.COV2.S COVID-19 vaccine or a placebo. The DNA reads TGTGCCAGCAGTTTAGAGGGCGGCCGCTACGAGCAGTACTTC. Its translation is CASSLEGGRYEQYF.